One sample yielded the 25 T cell receptor beta chains listed below, sequenced in a study of cytomegalovirus exposure and HLA in healthy donors. This table comes from immunoSEQ multiplex PCR, and its TCRdb copy is limited to in-frame clones, with some not included. The sample shows hundreds of thousands of clones, roughly 89% of them seen only once. Sequenced: PBMCs. These receptors were taken from a young woman in good health and CMV-seronegative.

This clone has a handful of counts. This rearrangement joins TRBV14 to TRBJ2-7; 9 positions match TRBD1. The CDR3 loop spans 14 amino acids. The germline V gene has CDR1 SGHDN and CDR2 FVKESK. V lost 3 bases and J lost 3; bases outside the gene matches: 3. CDR3 nucleotides: TGTGCCAGCAGCCAGGGGGACAGGGTCTACGAGCAGTACTTC. This sequence encodes CASSQGDRVYEQYF.

The J gene is TRBJ1-2, the V gene TRBV5-1; 7 positions match TRBD1. This CDR3 spans 14 amino acids. The trim removed 0 bases at V and 5 bases at J, leaving 4 bases unmatched. Germline-derived CDR1 and CDR2 are SGHRS and YFSETQ. The CDR3 here is CASSLDGRGYGYTF. The CDR3 bases are TGCGCCAGCAGCTTGGATGGCAGGGGGTATGGCTACACCTTC.

This chain uses TRBV27 with TRBJ2-1; D is undetermined. Between the trimmed V and J ends, which lost 5 bases and 10 bases, there was a span of 12 bases. CDR3 length: 12 amino acids. The germline CDR1 and CDR2 sequences are MNHEY and SMNVEV (reference sequence). The CDR3: CASSPIAGEQFF. CDR3 nucleotides: TGTGCCAGCAGTCCAATAGCCGGGGAGCAGTTCTTC.

The V call is TRBV11-2, the J call TRBJ2-3, with 9 bases lining up with TRBD2. The V gene's germline CDR1 is SGHAT and CDR2 FQNNGV. This CDR3 is built from 16 residues. The junction had 10 bases not matched to a gene; V was cut back by 2 bases and J by 7 bases. This chain's CDR3 is CASSLIPRGGEYTQYF. The CDR3 nucleotides read TGTGCCAGCAGCTTAATTCCGCGCGGGGGGGAATATACGCAGTATTTT.

The chain links TRBV5-1 to TRBJ2-7; 7 nucleotides agree with TRBD1. V gave up 0 bases and J gave up 7 bases; unmatched junction bases: 7. The CDR3 has 14 residues. Germline V lookup: CDR1 SGHRS, CDR2 YFSETQ. The CDR3 nucleotides read TGCGCCAGCAGCTTGGTTCAGGGGGATCTTGAGCAGTACTTC. Translating gives CASSLVQGDLEQYF.

The rearrangement links TRBV11-1 to TRBJ1-6; D possibly corresponds to TRBD1 (5 bases). V was shortened by 6 bases and J by 6 bases, with 12 bases between the two germline ends. Germline assignment: CDR1 SGHAT and CDR2 FQDESV (reference sequence). The CDR3 has 14 residues. The CDR3 region is CASRFPGGNSPLHF. The CDR3 region has the DNA TGTGCCAGCAGGTTCCCGGGGGGTAATTCACCCCTCCACTTT.

The rearrangement joins TRBV13 to TRBJ2-7, with D perhaps TRBD1 (6 bases). This CDR3 region has 12 residues. Germline-derived CDR1 and CDR2 are PRHDT and FYEKMQ (reference sequence). Trimming pared 9 bases from V and 7 bases from J, leaving 16 bases between. The CDR3, as DNA: TGTGCCAGTCGATTGGGGGCAGCAGAGCAGTACTTC. It specifies CASRLGAAEQYF.

Note on this clone: The limits of the CDR3 on the DNA are not certain, so only TCRdb's listed CDR3 is given. V and J are TRBV6-5 and TRBJ1-2. With termini counted, the CDR3 has 14 amino acids. The V gene's germline CDR1 is MNHEY and CDR2 SVGAGI. The CDR3 is CASSTSTERGGYTF.

The chain employs TRBV18 and TRBJ2-7; possibly TRBD1 for D (6 bases). The CDR3 is 14 residues long. V lost 3 bases and J lost 4, with 13 bases in between. Germline V gene lookup returns CDR1 KGHSH and CDR2 LQKENI. In nucleotides, the CDR3 is TGTGCCAGCTCACCGGGACAAGGGTATTACGAGCAGTACTTC. The encoded protein is CASSPGQGYYEQYF. Using reference TRBV18 and TRBJ2-7 for the parts outside the CDR3, the full variable domain is NAGVMQNPRHLVRRRGQEARLRCSPMKGHSHVYWYRQLPEEGLKFMVYLQKENIIDESGMPKERFSAEFPKEGPSILRIQQVVRGDSAAYFCASSPGQGYYEQYFGPGTRLTVT.

This chain links TRBV7-6 with TRBJ1-1, with D possibly TRBD1 on 5 matching bases. V lost 0 bases, J lost 1 base, and 6 bases lay in between. The CDR3 covers 14 residues. The V gene's germline CDR1 is SGHVS and CDR2 FNYEAQ. CDR3 sequence: CASSLAGGNTEAFF. The CDR3 DNA reads as TGTGCCAGCAGCTTAGCCGGGGGGAACACTGAAGCTTTCTTT.

This chain links TRBV15 with TRBJ2-3, with 10 bases aligning to TRBD2. The CDR3 contains 15 residues. The germline gives CDR1 LNHNV, CDR2 YYDKDF (reference sequence). V shed 7 bases and J 1 base; nucleotides not matched to a gene: 5. CDR3 coding DNA: TGTGCCACCACGGATCTAGCGGGAGGCACAGATACGCAGTATTTT. The encoded protein is CATTDLAGGTDTQYF.

The chain recombines TRBV5-4 with TRBJ2-3; the match to TRBD2 covers 14 bases. Germline CDR1 and CDR2: SGHNT and YYREEE (reference sequence). The CDR3 has 16 residues. V lost 2 bases and J lost 5; bases outside the gene matches: 4. The CDR3 reads CASSLGTSGGIDTQYF. CDR3 in DNA: TGTGCCAGCAGCTTAGGGACTAGCGGGGGAATAGATACGCAGTATTTT.

This chain uses TRBV6-6 with TRBJ1-1; perhaps TRBD1 as D (6 bases). The CDR3 is 14 amino acids. The germline gives CDR1 MNHNY, CDR2 SVGAGI (reference sequence). Trimming left V 7 bases short and J 0 bases short, with 12 bases between. The CDR3 DNA sequence: TGTGCCAGCACCAAGGGGGAGTTGAACACTGAAGCTTTCTTT. This gives the protein CASTKGELNTEAFF.

This chain joins TRBV28 and TRBJ2-3; perhaps TRBD1 as D (5 bases). The ends were cut back, 6 bases at V and 7 bases at J, with 26 bases in the middle. CDR1 and CDR2 from the germline V gene are MDHEN and SYDVKM. The CDR3 is 17 amino acids. CDR3 sequence (DNA): TGTGCCAGCAGCCCCGTGGGCGTGGCAGGGCGCCGGTATACGCAGTATTTT. This codes for CASSPVGVAGRRYTQYF. Full variable domain (remainder filled in from reference TRBV28 and TRBJ2-3): DVKVTQSSRYLVKRTGEKVFLECVQDMDHENMFWYRQDPGLGLRLIYFSYDVKMKEKGDIPEGYSVSREKKERFSLILESASTNQTSMYLCASSPVGVAGRRYTQYFGPGTRLTVL.

The V gene is TRBV28, the J gene TRBJ1-4; D is perhaps TRBD1 (5 bases). Trimming took off 2 bases at V and 10 bases at J, with 11 bases between the two ends. The germline V gene has CDR1 MDHEN and CDR2 SYDVKM. This CDR3 is built from 13 residues. The CDR3 loop is CASSLRGGGKLFF. As DNA, the CDR3 is TGTGCCAGCAGTTTACGTGGCGGGGGAAAACTGTTTTTT.

The chain joins TRBV9 to TRBJ2-2; 7 nucleotides agree with TRBD2. Germline V gives CDR1 SGDLS, CDR2 YYNGEE. V trimming: 1 base; J trimming: 0 bases; junction bases outside the gene matches: 9. The CDR3 contains 18 residues. The CDR3 coding sequence is TGTGCCAGCAGCGTAACGGGGCTAGCGGAGACGAACACCGGGGAGCTGTTTTTT. Translating gives CASSVTGLAETNTGELFF.

The CDR3 region is CASSPKGGRQPQHF. The CDR3 bases are TGTGCCAGCAGCCCTAAGGGAGGACGGCAGCCCCAGCATTTT. The J gene is TRBJ1-5, the V gene TRBV28; D not resolved. The CDR3 extends over 14 amino acids. Germline assignment: CDR1 MDHEN and CDR2 SYDVKM. Trimming cost V 6 bases and J 7 bases, with 16 bases left between them. Using reference TRBV28 and TRBJ1-5 for the parts outside the CDR3, the full variable domain is DVKVTQSSRYLVKRTGEKVFLECVQDMDHENMFWYRQDPGLGLRLIYFSYDVKMKEKGDIPEGYSVSREKKERFSLILESASTNQTSMYLCASSPKGGRQPQHFGDGTRLSIL.

This chain uses TRBV4-1 with TRBJ1-5, with D hard to call. CDR1 and CDR2 from the germline V gene are MGHRA and YSYEKL. The CDR3 runs to 18 residues. Trimming cost V 1 base and J 7 bases, with 23 bases left between them. CDR3 in amino acids: CASSQGYGREGRQQPQHF. CDR3 sequence (DNA): TGCGCCAGCAGCCAAGGGTACGGGCGGGAGGGTCGTCAACAGCCCCAGCATTTT.

This clone was detected only once. The chain employs TRBV2 and TRBJ2-1; TRBD1 is a possible D gene (6 bases). This CDR3 spans 12 amino acids. V lost 7 bases to trimming and J lost 3 bases, with 7 bases between them. The germline gives CDR1 SNHLY, CDR2 FYNNEI. CDR3 region: CASKGHYNEQFF. Here the CDR3 DNA reads TGTGCCAGCAAGGGACACTACAATGAGCAGTTCTTC.

J is TRBJ1-3 and V is TRBV28, with a possible D match to TRBD1 (6 bases). Germline V CDR1 and CDR2: MDHEN, SYDVKM. V gave up 6 bases and J gave up 2 bases, with 23 bases separating them. CDR3 length: 18 amino acids. CDR3 DNA: TGTGCCAGCAGGCCAATCCAGCGCGGGGGGCGACCTGGAAACACCATATATTTT. The encoded protein is CASRPIQRGGRPGNTIYF. The complete variable domain, with remaining parts taken from reference TRBV28 and TRBJ1-3, reads DVKVTQSSRYLVKRTGEKVFLECVQDMDHENMFWYRQDPGLGLRLIYFSYDVKMKEKGDIPEGYSVSREKKERFSLILESASTNQTSMYLCASRPIQRGGRPGNTIYFGEGSWLTVV.

The chain joins TRBV5-4 to TRBJ2-6, with unresolved D. The CDR3 is 15 residues long. Germline CDR1 is SGHNT and CDR2 is YYREEE (reference sequence). Trimming cost V 4 bases and J 1 base, with 9 bases left between them. The CDR3 reads CASSPRQSGANVLTF. CDR3 in DNA: TGTGCCAGCAGCCCCCGTCAGTCTGGGGCCAACGTCCTGACTTTC.

The rearrangement joins TRBV4-1 to TRBJ2-5; D might be TRBD2 (6 bases). There are 16 residues in the CDR3. The ends were cut back, 4 bases at V and 2 bases at J, with 17 bases in the middle. The germline V gene encodes CDR1 MGHRA and CDR2 YSYEKL. CDR3 residues: CASSPARLVLQETQYF. The CDR3 DNA reads as TGCGCCAGCAGCCCCGCCAGACTAGTGCTGCAAGAGACCCAGTACTTC.

The chain joins TRBV7-2 to TRBJ2-3, with D possibly matching TRBD2 (5 bases). Trimming pared 1 base from V and 1 base from J, leaving 9 bases between. The CDR3 totals 15 residues. The V gene's germline CDR1 is SGHTA and CDR2 FQGNSA. The CDR3 sequence: CASSLEGVGTDTQYF. Written as DNA, the CDR3 is TGTGCCAGCAGCTTAGAGGGAGTAGGCACAGATACGCAGTATTTT.

This clone was detected only once. V and J are TRBV28 and TRBJ1-6, with TRBD1 as a possible D gene (6 bases). The V and J ends lost 7 bases and 6 bases respectively, with 16 bases between them. Germline-derived CDR1 and CDR2 are MDHEN and SYDVKM. The CDR3 length is 15 residues. CDR3 nucleotide sequence: TGTGCCAGCAACACCCCGGGAGGGGGTAATTCACCCCTCCACTTT. Translating gives CASNTPGGGNSPLHF.

Written as DNA, the CDR3 is TGTGCCAGCAGCCCCCAGGGGGTCGGTGAGACCCAGTACTTC. Translating gives CASSPQGVGETQYF. V and J are TRBV7-3 and TRBJ2-5; 7 positions agree with TRBD1. Per the germline V gene, CDR1 is SGHTA and CDR2 is FQGTGA. The CDR3 length is 14 residues. V was pared by 5 bases and J by 5 bases, with 8 bases of the junction left unmatched. Looking up the rest from reference TRBV7-3 and TRBJ2-5 gives the full variable domain: GAGVSQTPSNKVTEKGKYVELRCDPISGHTALYWYRQSLGQGPEFLIYFQGTGAADDSGLPNDRFFAVRPEGSVSTLKIQRTERGDSAVYLCASSPQGVGETQYFGPGTRLLVL.